The TCR beta chain under discussion was sequenced for a study of T cells in Graves' hyperthyroidism and ophthalmopathy. Patients affected by ophthalmopathy presented a Clinical Activity Score of at least 3, a NOSPECS grade of at least 4, and disease duration below 3 months. This clonotype was counted only a few times. This CDR3 comprises 13 residues. V was clipped by 6 bases and J by 4 bases, with 12 bases between them. Germline CDR1 is LNHDA and CDR2 is SQIVND (reference sequence). What was amplified from RNA transcripts were TCR beta CDR3 regions. TCR CDR3 regions were first amplified by RT-PCR with HTBI primers. TCRdb passed the multiplex PCR reads through MiXCR, listing each CDR3 protein once. Altogether some 490,000 distinct CDR3 sequences are present, under 25% being singletons, with the ten largest covering about half.

The sample comprised blood. This sequence was found in a woman in her seventies with Graves' ophthalmopathy. The V gene is TRBV19, the J gene TRBJ1-1; perhaps TRBD1 as D (6 bases). The CDR3 sequence is CASSALGGTEAFF. CDR3 nucleotides: TGTGCCAGTAGCGCCCTAGGGGGCACTGAAGCTTTCTTT.